The text below deals with one T cell receptor (beta chain). Its antigen is still unknown. A single record per CDR3 protein comes from TCRdb applying MiXCR to the reads. The sample carries roughly 720,000 distinct CDR3 sequences, roughly 36% recorded once. These data are taken from a study of T cell repertoires in cytomegalovirus infection. The overall study: Shared public TCR beta signatures pointed to both CMV infection and a matching HLA type.

The study, taken as a whole, reports: The cumulative frequency of public TCR beta families identified carriers of CMV plus the relevant HLA. CMV-specific TCR beta clonotypes restricted by HLA-C were the ones dominating the ex vivo response.

The CDR3 is 15 amino acids. The germline V gene encodes CDR1 SGHNT and CDR2 YYREEE (reference sequence). The trim removed 2 bases at V and 2 bases at J, leaving 5 bases unmatched. The sequenced sample was PBMCs. The chain is built from TRBV5-4 and TRBJ2-3; 7 bases are a match to TRBD1. The TCR was taken from a human donor in good health (CMV status not recorded). Some clones in this sample may be carry-over from other donors' samples. In nucleotides, the CDR3 is TGTGCCAGCAGCTTAACAGGGGACCTCACAGATACGCAGTATTTT. Residues: CASSLTGDLTDTQYF.